A selection of T cell receptor beta chains follows, all from one sample in a study of PD-1 blockade in classical Hodgkin lymphoma. Using immunoSEQ multiplex PCR, the repertoire was profiled, and TCRdb retains in-frame clones only, with some absent. In the table there are some 26,000 clones, roughly 84% of which are singletons. This sample comprised CD4+ T cells from blood, obtained at baseline. The receptor source for this set is a human donor with classical Hodgkin lymphoma. The CDR3 runs from the conserved cysteine through the conserved F or W.

V	J	CDR3
TRBV6-1	TRBJ1-1	CASSLRGSPEAFF
TRBV2	TRBJ2-5	CASSAGPRQETQYF
TRBV11-3	TRBJ2-5	CATTRGAGETQYF
TRBV7-9	TRBJ2-7	CASSIRDSYEQYF
TRBV5-1	TRBJ1-1	CASSLDQGTTEAFF
TRBV7-2	TRBJ1-1	CASSSQGNTEAFF
TRBV5-1	TRBJ2-1	CASSLTSGVYNEQFF
TRBV7-6	TRBJ2-7	CASSPGQDSSYEQYF
TRBV5-6	TRBJ1-6	CASSKGLYTHSPLHF
TRBV9	TRBJ2-3	CASSTETEDTQYF
TRBV6-5	TRBJ2-5	CASAAGGPWETQYF
TRBV29-1	TRBJ2-7	CSAGRGLDYEQYF
TRBV19	TRBJ2-5	CASSMSPETQYF
TRBV6-6	TRBJ2-7	CASSTQGYEQYF
TRBV7-2	TRBJ1-2	CASSLGQGHGYTF
TRBV7-9	TRBJ2-5	CASSLGGSGGETQYF
TRBV19	TRBJ1-2	CASQNRGPGGYTF
TRBV9	TRBJ1-2	CASSVDRGHGYTF